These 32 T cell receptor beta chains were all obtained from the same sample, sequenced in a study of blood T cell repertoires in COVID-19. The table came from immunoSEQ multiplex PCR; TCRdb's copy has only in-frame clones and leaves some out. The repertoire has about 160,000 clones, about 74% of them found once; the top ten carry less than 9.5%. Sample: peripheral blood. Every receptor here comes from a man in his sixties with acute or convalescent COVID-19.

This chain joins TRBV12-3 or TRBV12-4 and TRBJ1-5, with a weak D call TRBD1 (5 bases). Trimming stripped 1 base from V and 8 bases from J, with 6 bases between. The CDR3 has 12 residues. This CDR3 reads CASSLVGEPQHF. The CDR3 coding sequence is TGTGCCAGCAGTTTAGTAGGGGAGCCCCAGCATTTT.

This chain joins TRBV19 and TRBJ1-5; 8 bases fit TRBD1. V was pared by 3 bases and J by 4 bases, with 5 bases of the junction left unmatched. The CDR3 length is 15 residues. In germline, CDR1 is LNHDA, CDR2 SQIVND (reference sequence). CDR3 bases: TGTGCCAGTAGTATCGGACAGGGTTTGAATCAGCCCCAGCATTTT. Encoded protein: CASSIGQGLNQPQHF.

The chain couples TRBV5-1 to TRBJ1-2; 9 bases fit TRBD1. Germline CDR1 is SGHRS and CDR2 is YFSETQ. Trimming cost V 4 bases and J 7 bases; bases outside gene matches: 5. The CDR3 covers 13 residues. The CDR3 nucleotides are TGCGCCAGCAGCCCGGGACAGGGCAGTGGCTACACCTTC. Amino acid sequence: CASSPGQGSGYTF.

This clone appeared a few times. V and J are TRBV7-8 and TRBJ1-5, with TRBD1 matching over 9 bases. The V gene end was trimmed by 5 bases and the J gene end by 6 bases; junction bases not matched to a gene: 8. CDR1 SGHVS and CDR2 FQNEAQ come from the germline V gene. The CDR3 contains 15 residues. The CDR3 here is CASSASGQGVQPQHF. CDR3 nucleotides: TGTGCCAGCAGCGCATCGGGACAGGGTGTTCAGCCCCAGCATTTT.

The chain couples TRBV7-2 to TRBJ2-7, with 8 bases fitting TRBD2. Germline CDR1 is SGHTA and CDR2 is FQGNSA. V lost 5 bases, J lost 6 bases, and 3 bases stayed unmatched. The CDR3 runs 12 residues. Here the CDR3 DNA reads TGTGCCAGCAGCAGCCGGGGGGGCGAGCAGTACTTC. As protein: CASSSRGGEQYF.

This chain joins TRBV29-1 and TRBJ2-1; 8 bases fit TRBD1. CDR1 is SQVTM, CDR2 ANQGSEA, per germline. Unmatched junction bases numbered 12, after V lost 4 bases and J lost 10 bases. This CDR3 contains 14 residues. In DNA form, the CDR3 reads TGCAGCGTTGTAAGTGGACAGGGTGGGAAGGAGCAGTTCTTC. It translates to CSVVSGQGGKEQFF.

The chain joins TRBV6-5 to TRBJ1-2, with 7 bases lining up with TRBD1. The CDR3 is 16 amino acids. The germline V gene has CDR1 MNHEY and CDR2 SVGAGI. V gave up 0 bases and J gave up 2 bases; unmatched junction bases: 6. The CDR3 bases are TGTGCCAGCAGTTACTCGTTAAGACAGGGCAACTATGGCTACACCTTC. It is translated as CASSYSLRQGNYGYTF.

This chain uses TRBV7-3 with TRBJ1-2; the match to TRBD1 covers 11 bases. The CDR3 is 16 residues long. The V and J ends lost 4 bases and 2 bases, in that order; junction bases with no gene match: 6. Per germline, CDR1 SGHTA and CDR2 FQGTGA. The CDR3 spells CASSSDGTGGNYGYTF. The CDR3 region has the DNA TGTGCCAGCAGCTCTGATGGGACAGGGGGAAACTATGGCTACACCTTC.

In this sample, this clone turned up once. This chain's CDR3 is CASRRQGAGGYTF. Written as DNA, the CDR3 is TGTGCCAGCAGGCGACAGGGGGCAGGTGGCTACACCTTC. V is TRBV5-4 and J is TRBJ1-2, with 10 bases matching TRBD1. The CDR3 is 13 residues long. Trimming cost V 5 bases and J 7 bases; bases outside gene matches: 5. CDR1 is SGHNT and CDR2 is YYREEE in the germline V gene (reference sequence). The variable domain in full, completed from reference TRBV5-4 and TRBJ1-2, reads ETGVTQSPTHLIKTRGQQVTLRCSSQSGHNTVSWYQQALGQGPQFIFQYYREEENGRGNFPPRFSGLQFPNYSSELNVNALELDDSALYLCASRRQGAGGYTFGSGTRLTVV.

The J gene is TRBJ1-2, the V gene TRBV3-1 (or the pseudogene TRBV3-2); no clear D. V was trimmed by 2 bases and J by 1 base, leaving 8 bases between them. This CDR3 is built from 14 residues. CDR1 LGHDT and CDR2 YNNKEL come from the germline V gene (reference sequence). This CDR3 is CASSQNTRNYGYTF. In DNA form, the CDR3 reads TGTGCCAGCAGCCAAAACACACGTAACTATGGCTACACCTTC.

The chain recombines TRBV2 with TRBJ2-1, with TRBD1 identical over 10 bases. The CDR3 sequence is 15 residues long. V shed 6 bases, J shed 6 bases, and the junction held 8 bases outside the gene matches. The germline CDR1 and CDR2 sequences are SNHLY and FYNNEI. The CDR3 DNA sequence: TGTGCCAGCAGGGATAGACAGGGGGCATTCAATGAGCAGTTCTTC. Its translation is CASRDRQGAFNEQFF.

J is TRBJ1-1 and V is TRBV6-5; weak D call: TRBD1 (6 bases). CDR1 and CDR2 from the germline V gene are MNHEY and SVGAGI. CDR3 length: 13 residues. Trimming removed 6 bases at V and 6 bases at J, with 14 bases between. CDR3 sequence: CASRVTGSPEAFF. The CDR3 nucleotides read TGTGCCAGCAGGGTTACAGGGTCCCCTGAAGCTTTCTTT.

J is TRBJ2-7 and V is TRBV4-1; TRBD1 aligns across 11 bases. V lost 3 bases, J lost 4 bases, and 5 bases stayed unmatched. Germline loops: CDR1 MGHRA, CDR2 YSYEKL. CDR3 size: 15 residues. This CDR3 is CASSQPGTGGYEQYF. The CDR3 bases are TGCGCCAGCAGCCAGCCCGGGACAGGGGGGTACGAGCAGTACTTC.

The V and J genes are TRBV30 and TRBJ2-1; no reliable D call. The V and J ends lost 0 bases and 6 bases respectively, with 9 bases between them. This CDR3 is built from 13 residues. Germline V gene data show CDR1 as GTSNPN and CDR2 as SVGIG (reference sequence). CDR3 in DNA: TGTGCCTGGAGTGTAATAGTTTCCAATGAGCAGTTCTTC. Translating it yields CAWSVIVSNEQFF.

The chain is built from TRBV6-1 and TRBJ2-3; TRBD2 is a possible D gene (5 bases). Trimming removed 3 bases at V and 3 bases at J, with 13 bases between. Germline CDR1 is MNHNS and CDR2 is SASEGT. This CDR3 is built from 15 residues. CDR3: CASSDVALGTDTQYF. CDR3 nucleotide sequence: TGTGCCAGCAGTGATGTAGCGTTGGGGACAGATACGCAGTATTTT.

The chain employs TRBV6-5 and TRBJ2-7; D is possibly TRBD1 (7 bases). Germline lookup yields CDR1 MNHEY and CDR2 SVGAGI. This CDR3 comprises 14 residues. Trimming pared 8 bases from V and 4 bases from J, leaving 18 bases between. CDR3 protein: CASEGQGGRYEQYF. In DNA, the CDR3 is TGTGCCAGCGAGGGGCAGGGGGGTAGGTACGAGCAGTACTTC.

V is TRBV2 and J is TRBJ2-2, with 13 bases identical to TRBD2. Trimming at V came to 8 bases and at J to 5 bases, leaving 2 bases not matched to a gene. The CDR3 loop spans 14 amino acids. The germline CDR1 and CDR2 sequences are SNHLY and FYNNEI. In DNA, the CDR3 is TGTGCCAGCGGGGGACTAGCGGGAACCGGGGAGCTGTTTTTT. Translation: CASGGLAGTGELFF.

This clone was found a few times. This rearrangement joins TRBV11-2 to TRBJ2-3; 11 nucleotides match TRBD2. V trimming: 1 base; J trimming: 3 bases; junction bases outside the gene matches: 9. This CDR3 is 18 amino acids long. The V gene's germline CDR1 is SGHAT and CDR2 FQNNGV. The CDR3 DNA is TGTGCCAGCAGCTTAGGATCCCTAGCGGGGGGCCAAACAGATACGCAGTATTTT. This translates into CASSLGSLAGGQTDTQYF.

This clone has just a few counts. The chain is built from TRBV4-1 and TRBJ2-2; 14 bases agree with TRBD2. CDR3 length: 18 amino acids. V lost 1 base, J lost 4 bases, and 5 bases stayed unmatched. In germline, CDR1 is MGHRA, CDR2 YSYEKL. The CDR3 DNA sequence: TGCGCCAGCAGCCAAGCGAGACTAGCGGGGGGGCCCACCGGGGAGCTGTTTTTT. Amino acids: CASSQARLAGGPTGELFF.

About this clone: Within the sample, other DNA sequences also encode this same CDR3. The CDR3: CSASRDTQYF. Here the CDR3 DNA reads TGCAGTGCTAGTCGGGATACGCAGTATTTT. The V call is TRBV20-1, the J call TRBJ2-3, with D uncertain. Germline V CDR1 and CDR2: DFQATT, SNEGSKA (reference sequence). V lost 3 bases to trimming and J lost 6 bases, with 4 bases between them. The CDR3 covers 10 residues.

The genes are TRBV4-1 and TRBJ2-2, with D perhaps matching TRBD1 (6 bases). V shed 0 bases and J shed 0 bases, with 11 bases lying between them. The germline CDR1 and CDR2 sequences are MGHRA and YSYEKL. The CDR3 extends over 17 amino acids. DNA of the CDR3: TGCGCCAGCAGCCAAGATCCAGGGGCTTCGAACACCGGGGAGCTGTTTTTT. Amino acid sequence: CASSQDPGASNTGELFF.

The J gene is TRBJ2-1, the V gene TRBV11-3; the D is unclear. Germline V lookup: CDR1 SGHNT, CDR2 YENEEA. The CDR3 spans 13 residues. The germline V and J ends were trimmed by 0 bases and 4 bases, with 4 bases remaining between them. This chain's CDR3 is CASSLDSYNEQFF. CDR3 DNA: TGTGCCAGCAGCTTAGACAGTTACAATGAGCAGTTCTTC.

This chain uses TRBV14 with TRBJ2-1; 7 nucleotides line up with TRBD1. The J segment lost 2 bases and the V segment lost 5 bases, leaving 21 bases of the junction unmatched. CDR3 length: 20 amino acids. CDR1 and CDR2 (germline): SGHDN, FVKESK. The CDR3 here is CASSYGQANQLGRTYNEQFF. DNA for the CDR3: TGTGCCAGCAGCTATGGACAGGCGAATCAACTGGGGCGAACCTACAATGAGCAGTTCTTC.

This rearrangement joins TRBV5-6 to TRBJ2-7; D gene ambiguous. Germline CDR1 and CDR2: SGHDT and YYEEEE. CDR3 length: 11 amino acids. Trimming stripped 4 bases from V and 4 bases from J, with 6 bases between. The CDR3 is CASSQEYEQYF. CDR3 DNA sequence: TGTGCCAGCAGCCAGGAATACGAGCAGTACTTC.

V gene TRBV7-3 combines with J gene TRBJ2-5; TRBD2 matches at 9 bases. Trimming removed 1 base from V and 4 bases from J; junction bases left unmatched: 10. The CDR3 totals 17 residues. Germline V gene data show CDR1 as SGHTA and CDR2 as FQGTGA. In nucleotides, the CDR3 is TGTGCCAGCAGCTTAATGGCGGGGGGGCCTGGGATAGAGACCCAGTACTTC. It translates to CASSLMAGGPGIETQYF.

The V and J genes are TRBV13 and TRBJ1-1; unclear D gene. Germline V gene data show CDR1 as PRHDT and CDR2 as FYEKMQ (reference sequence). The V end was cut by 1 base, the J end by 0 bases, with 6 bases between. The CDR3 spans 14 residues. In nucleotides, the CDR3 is TGTGCCAGCAGCTTAGAGGCGGTGAACACTGAAGCTTTCTTT. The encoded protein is CASSLEAVNTEAFF.

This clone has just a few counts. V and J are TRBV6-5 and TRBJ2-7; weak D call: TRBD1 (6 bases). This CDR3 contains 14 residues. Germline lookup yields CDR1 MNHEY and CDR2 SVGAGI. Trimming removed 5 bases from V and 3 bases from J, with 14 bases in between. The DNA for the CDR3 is TGTGCCAGCAGTCTGACAGGCGAGGTCTACGAGCAGTACTTC. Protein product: CASSLTGEVYEQYF.

The DNA for the CDR3 is TGTGCCAGCAGTGGGACAGGGCGAGAGACCCAGTACTTC. Residues: CASSGTGRETQYF. The chain has TRBV2 and TRBJ2-5, with 8 bases matching TRBD1. Trimming took 4 bases from V and 4 from J; bases not matched to a gene: 2. The germline V gene has CDR1 SNHLY and CDR2 FYNNEI. This CDR3 comprises 13 residues. The complete variable domain, with remaining parts taken from reference TRBV2 and TRBJ2-5, reads EPEVTQTPSHQVTQMGQEVILRCVPISNHLYFYWYRQILGQKVEFLVSFYNNEISEKSEIFDDQFSVERPDGSNFTLKIRSTKLEDSAMYFCASSGTGRETQYFGPGTRLLVL.

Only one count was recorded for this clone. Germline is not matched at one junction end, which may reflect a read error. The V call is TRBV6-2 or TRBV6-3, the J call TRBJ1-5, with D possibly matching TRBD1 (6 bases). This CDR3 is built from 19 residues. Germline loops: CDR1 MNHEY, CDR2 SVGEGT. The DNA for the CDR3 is TGTGCCAGCAATTACGACCGATCAAAACAGGGAGCGCCCAATCAGCCCCAGCATTTT. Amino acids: CASNYDRSKQGAPNQPQHF.

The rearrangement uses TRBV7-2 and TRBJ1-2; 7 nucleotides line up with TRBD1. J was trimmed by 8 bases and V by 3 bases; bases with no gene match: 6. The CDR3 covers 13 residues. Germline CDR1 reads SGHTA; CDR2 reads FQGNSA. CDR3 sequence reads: CASSFEGALGYTF. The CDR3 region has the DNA TGTGCCAGCAGCTTTGAGGGGGCACTCGGCTACACCTTC.

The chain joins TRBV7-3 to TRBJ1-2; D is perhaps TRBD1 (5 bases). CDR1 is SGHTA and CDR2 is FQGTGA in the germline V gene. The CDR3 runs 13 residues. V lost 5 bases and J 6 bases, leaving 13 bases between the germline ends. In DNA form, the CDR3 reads TGTGCCAGCAGCCCCCAGGGAATGGATGGCTACACCTTC. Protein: CASSPQGMDGYTF.

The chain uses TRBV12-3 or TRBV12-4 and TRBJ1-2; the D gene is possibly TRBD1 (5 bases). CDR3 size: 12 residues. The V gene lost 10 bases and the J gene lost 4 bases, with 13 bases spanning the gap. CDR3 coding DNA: TGTGCCAAGCCACAGGCGCTCTATGGCTACACCTTC. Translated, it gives CAKPQALYGYTF.